A selection of T cell receptor beta chains follows, all from one sample in a study of vaccination and CD4 T cells after COVID-19. TCRdb reprocessed the PCR reads via MiXCR and lists one record per CDR3 protein. The sample yields about 14,000 distinct CDR3 sequences, approximately 55% seen once. For these receptors, no antigen is known. Material: CD4+ T cells from blood, cultured in vitro, obtained before SARS-CoV-2 vaccination. The receptors shown here come from a human donor who had recovered from COVID-19. Each CDR3 is given with its conserved first and last residue.

V gene: TRBV6-5
J gene: TRBJ2-7
CDR3 protein: CASSYGDRDPYEQYF

V gene: TRBV6-5
J gene: TRBJ2-3
CDR3 protein: CASSYEAGGPTDTQYF

V gene: TRBV7-2
J gene: TRBJ2-7
CDR3 protein: CASSLIHSGSVGEQYF

V gene: TRBV4-2
J gene: TRBJ2-4
CDR3 protein: CASSQPGATENIQYF

V gene: TRBV20-1
J gene: TRBJ2-1
CDR3 protein: CSAQGGPGSSYNEQFF

V gene: TRBV20-1
J gene: TRBJ1-1
CDR3 protein: CSALRTGTTEAFF

V gene: TRBV20-1
J gene: TRBJ2-1
CDR3 protein: CSARGQAGMAYNEQFF

V gene: TRBV2
J gene: TRBJ1-6
CDR3 protein: CASSDSSGNSPLHF

V gene: TRBV28
J gene: TRBJ1-3
CDR3 protein: CASSTHGRSSGNTIYF

V gene: TRBV24-1
J gene: TRBJ2-2
CDR3 protein: CATSDIGQGADGELFF

V gene: TRBV7-9
J gene: TRBJ2-3
CDR3 protein: CASSLGLRLGGTDTQYF

V gene: TRBV19
J gene: TRBJ2-5
CDR3 protein: CASRIAGAETQYF

V gene: TRBV6-2/TRBV6-3
J gene: TRBJ2-1
CDR3 protein: CASSYGGGVTYNEQFF

V gene: TRBV6-1
J gene: TRBJ2-7
CDR3 protein: CASTRQGLSYEQYF

V gene: TRBV27
J gene: TRBJ2-1
CDR3 protein: CASSLSARVGEQFF

V gene: TRBV20-1
J gene: TRBJ2-1
CDR3 protein: CSARGGRTNEQFF

V gene: TRBV27
J gene: TRBJ1-6
CDR3 protein: CASTQRISLSRQQNSPLHF

V gene: TRBV20-1
J gene: TRBJ2-3
CDR3 protein: CSARVTGEDTQYF

V gene: TRBV20-1
J gene: TRBJ1-6
CDR3 protein: CSARDYRGNSPLHF

V gene: TRBV6-1
J gene: TRBJ1-4
CDR3 protein: CASRADRGGEKLFF

V gene: TRBV28
J gene: TRBJ2-7
CDR3 protein: CASSPWTGNYEQYF

V gene: TRBV7-2
J gene: TRBJ2-7
CDR3 protein: CASSMGHPAQYF

V gene: TRBV20-1
J gene: TRBJ2-5
CDR3 protein: CSARRQTNQETQYF

V gene: TRBV7-8
J gene: TRBJ2-7
CDR3 protein: CASSFPAGGSYEQYF

V gene: TRBV7-8
J gene: TRBJ2-2
CDR3 protein: CASTRIRNTGELFF

V gene: TRBV4-1
J gene: TRBJ1-2
CDR3 protein: CASSQTEIYGYTF

V gene: TRBV7-9
J gene: TRBJ2-3
CDR3 protein: CASSLGSWEDTQYF

V gene: TRBV2
J gene: TRBJ1-2
CDR3 protein: CASSELPSGVTDYGYTF

V gene: TRBV6-1
J gene: TRBJ1-4
CDR3 protein: CASSRDRGREKLFF

V gene: TRBV7-8
J gene: TRBJ2-3
CDR3 protein: CASSPHTDTQYF

V gene: TRBV24-1
J gene: TRBJ2-3
CDR3 protein: CATSSQTSVRTDTQYF

V gene: TRBV2
J gene: TRBJ1-4
CDR3 protein: CASSAVLGTTGLFF

V gene: TRBV20-1
J gene: TRBJ1-1
CDR3 protein: CSARSAGTGGNTEAFF